This T cell receptor beta chain is from a study of CD8+CD57+ T cells in acquired aplastic anemia. Template material for TCR beta VDJ and CDR3 profiling consisted of genomic DNA. In TCRdb, the reads were re-called with MiXCR into one record per CDR3 protein. Counted here are 220,000 or so distinct CDR3 sequences, less than 75% occurring once; the ten biggest clones make up roughly 50%. The CDR3 has 16 amino acids. Germline values: CDR1 LNHNV, CDR2 YYDKDF (reference sequence). Trimming took 3 bases from V and 4 from J; bases not matched to a gene: 7. The sequenced patients had an expansion of CD8+CD57+ cells seen by flow cytometry.

The clonotype was recovered from a human donor with aplastic anemia. Sequences were obtained from sorted CD4+, CD8+, or CD8+CD57+ T cells (not recorded which) from PBMCs. J is TRBJ2-1 and V is TRBV15, with TRBD1 matching 9 bases. The CDR3 nucleotides read TGTGCCACCAGCAGCCAAGACGGGACAGGGTACAATGAGCAGTTCTTC. Its protein is CATSSQDGTGYNEQFF.